This entry describes one T cell receptor (beta chain). The antigen is not known. The CDR3 totals 12 residues. Germline V gene sequence: CDR1 LGHDT, CDR2 YNNKEL (reference sequence). V lost 3 bases and J 5 bases, leaving 5 bases between the germline ends. This record comes from a study of T cell responses to AZD1222 COVID-19 vaccine. The study, taken as a whole, reports: Increased Spike-specific TCR breadth and depth were observed after two AZD1222 doses.

Libraries were prepared by immunoSEQ multiplex PCR; TCRdb keeps only in-frame clonotypes and omits some of them. The table records some 120,000 clones, about nine tenths of them present only once. The gene calls are TRBV3-1 (or the pseudogene TRBV3-2) and TRBJ2-1; unclear D gene. The sequence came from an adult in good health. The material was peripheral blood, obtained on day 0 of AZD1222 vaccination. CDR3 sequence (DNA): TGTGCCAGCAGCCAGCTGGACAATGAGCAGTTCTTC. It translates to CASSQLDNEQFF.